These 27 T cell receptor beta chains originate from one sample sequenced in a study of T-cell reconstitution after alpha-beta-depleted transplantation in children. Broader study findings: T-cell numbers and diversity one year post-transplant derived largely from freshly generated T cells.

These receptors have no identified antigens. Unique molecular identifiers were incorporated into the prepared TCRbeta library. TCRdb re-called the PCR reads with MiXCR, one entry per CDR3 protein. Altogether about 300,000 distinct CDR3 sequences are present, almost 8% being singletons, with the ten largest covering 9.1%. The material sequenced was peripheral blood, taken 360 days after TCRalphabeta/CD19-depleted stem cell transplant. The source of these receptors is a female patient aged 2-10 years who had a stem cell transplant for Fanconi anemia, so the T cells may come from the graft donor.

The rearrangement joins TRBV7-3 to TRBJ2-2; 7 bases match TRBD1. Germline loops: CDR1 SGHTA, CDR2 FQGTGA. The CDR3 covers 16 residues. Losses at the gene ends were 1 base for V and 2 bases for J; bases not matched to a gene: 4. CDR3 DNA sequence: TGTGCCAGCAGCTTAAGGACAGGAGGAAACACCGGGGAGCTGTTTTTT. Translating it yields CASSLRTGGNTGELFF.

This clonotype was found many times. The rearrangement links TRBV27 to TRBJ1-2; 7 bases align to TRBD1. The germline V gene encodes CDR1 MNHEY and CDR2 SMNVEV (reference sequence). This CDR3 region has 17 residues. V lost 2 bases and J lost 4; bases outside the gene matches: 13. The CDR3 region is CASSLMRPGQTPYGYTF. Written as DNA, the CDR3 is TGTGCCAGCAGTTTAATGAGACCGGGACAGACCCCCTATGGCTACACCTTC.

This clonotype came up many times. The gene calls are TRBV6-2 or TRBV6-3 and TRBJ2-2; the D gene is possibly TRBD2 (5 bases). Germline lookup yields CDR1 MNHEY and CDR2 SVGEGT. The CDR3 spans 18 residues. Trimming shortened V by 7 bases and J by 0 bases, and 21 bases separated the two germline ends. For the CDR3, the DNA is TGTGCCAGCATCACGGGAAAGGGAATTATCGCGAACACCGGGGAGCTGTTTTTT. Residues: CASITGKGIIANTGELFF.

This clonotype was seen at least ten times. V gene TRBV7-8 combines with J gene TRBJ1-6; D is uncertain. Germline CDR1 reads SGHVS; CDR2 reads FQNEAQ. Trimming took 5 bases from V and 10 from J, leaving 18 bases between them. This CDR3 is 15 amino acids long. This CDR3 reads CASSAKTGFESPLHF. The CDR3 nucleotides are TGTGCCAGCAGCGCGAAGACCGGTTTTGAATCACCCCTCCACTTT.

This clonotype was seen only a few times. This sequence joins TRBV6-1 and TRBJ2-7; TRBD1 matches at 8 bases. Germline V gives CDR1 MNHNS, CDR2 SASEGT. The CDR3 consists of 15 residues. The V and J ends lost 2 bases and 3 bases, in that order; junction bases with no gene match: 6. The CDR3 sequence: CASSETGGNGYEQYF. The CDR3 DNA follows: TGTGCCAGCAGTGAAACAGGGGGTAACGGCTACGAGCAGTACTTC.

The chain uses TRBV24-1 and TRBJ1-2; D may be TRBD1 (5 bases). Germline CDR1 is KGHDR and CDR2 is SFDVKD. Trimming shortened V by 6 bases and J by 6 bases, and 13 bases separated the two germline ends. The CDR3 length is 13 residues. CDR3 sequence: CATSSPGGDGYTF. The CDR3 nucleotides read TGTGCCACCAGTTCCCCCGGGGGAGATGGCTACACCTTC.

This clonotype has a count of ten or more. The chain is built from TRBV29-1 and TRBJ2-5; D ambiguous. Trimming took off 0 bases at V and 2 bases at J, with 7 bases between the two ends. The length of the CDR3 is 13 residues. Germline V gene lookup returns CDR1 SQVTM and CDR2 ANQGSEA. The CDR3 here is CSVEDRLQETQYF. CDR3 DNA: TGCAGCGTTGAAGATCGTCTTCAAGAGACCCAGTACTTC.

In regard to this clonotype: A clone one base away is much larger, so this may be a read error. In this CDR3 the conserved last residue, phenylalanine or tryptophan, is missing, so a read error is likely. The chain joins TRBV10-3 to TRBJ1-4; 7 bases align to TRBD1. CDR1 and CDR2 (germline): ENHRY, SYGVKD. The CDR3 loop spans 13 amino acids. V was pared by 6 bases and J by 5 bases, with 3 bases of the junction left unmatched. The CDR3, as DNA: TGTGCCATCAGGGGGGGACAGAATGAAAAACTGTTTTCT. It is translated as CAIRGGQNEKLFS.

This clonotype was observed at least ten times. This chain joins TRBV6-1 and TRBJ2-7, with TRBD2 identical over 7 bases. The CDR3 loop spans 14 amino acids. With 5 bases clipped from V and 3 bases from J, the junction kept 7 bases outside the gene matches. The germline gives CDR1 MNHNS, CDR2 SASEGT. This CDR3 is CASSTGGLSYEQYF. The CDR3 region has the DNA TGTGCCAGCAGTACGGGGGGTTTAAGCTACGAGCAGTACTTC.

This clonotype has only a few counts. The chain recombines TRBV9 with TRBJ1-4; 7 nucleotides match TRBD1. Germline loops: CDR1 SGDLS, CDR2 YYNGEE. The CDR3 has 15 amino acids. Trimming took 4 bases from V and 3 from J; bases not matched to a gene: 6. The CDR3 loop is CASSPGTVSNEKLFF. The CDR3 DNA follows: TGTGCCAGCAGCCCCGGGACAGTTTCTAATGAAAAACTGTTTTTT.

This rearrangement joins TRBV6-1 to TRBJ2-4; D gene unclear. The CDR3 runs to 15 residues. Germline CDR1 reads MNHNS; CDR2 reads SASEGT. With 6 bases removed from V and 3 bases from J, the gap between germline ends came to 15 bases. This CDR3 is CASSQIRNFKNIQYF. The CDR3, as DNA: TGTGCCAGCAGCCAAATCCGAAACTTCAAAAACATTCAGTACTTC.

This clonotype appeared many times. The chain recombines TRBV15 with TRBJ2-2; D uncertain. Between the trimmed V and J ends, which lost 7 bases and 7 bases, there was a span of 13 bases. Per germline, CDR1 LNHNV and CDR2 YYDKDF (reference sequence). This CDR3 comprises 13 residues. The CDR3 DNA reads TGTGCCACCACCGCCATGAAGTTCGGGGAGCTGTTTTTT. Translation: CATTAMKFGELFF.

This clonotype was seen a handful of times. This sequence joins TRBV7-2 and TRBJ2-7, with D maybe TRBD1 (5 bases). The CDR3 sequence is 15 residues long. Germline-derived CDR1 and CDR2 are SGHTA and FQGNSA. Trimming took off 5 bases at V and 2 bases at J, with 16 bases between the two ends. In nucleotides, the CDR3 is TGTGCCAGCAGCCCTAGGGGCGCCCCAACCTACGAGCAGTACTTC. Translated, it gives CASSPRGAPTYEQYF.

Ten or more counts support this clonotype. The chain carries TRBV5-4 and TRBJ2-6; no reliable D call. Germline V gives CDR1 SGHNT, CDR2 YYREEE (reference sequence). Trimming took off 5 bases at V and 0 bases at J, with 6 bases between the two ends. The CDR3 is made up of 14 amino acids. The CDR3 nucleotides read TGTGCCAGCAGGCCCGACTCTGGGGCCAACGTCCTGACTTTC. It translates to CASRPDSGANVLTF.

V is TRBV6-1 and J is TRBJ2-1; D is unresolved. Germline-derived CDR1 and CDR2 are MNHNS and SASEGT. The CDR3 covers 10 residues. Trimming removed 6 bases from V and 7 bases from J, with 4 bases in between. Written as DNA, the CDR3 is TGTGCCAGCAGGGGGAATGAGCAGTTCTTC. This sequence encodes CASRGNEQFF.

This clonotype showed up many times. V is TRBV5-1 and J is TRBJ2-7, with D maybe TRBD1 (5 bases). This CDR3 is 20 amino acids long. Germline lookup yields CDR1 SGHRS and CDR2 YFSETQ. Between the trimmed V and J ends, which lost 0 bases and 3 bases, there was a span of 28 bases. CDR3 amino acids: CASSLVPPTAQGRVSYEQYF. As DNA, the CDR3 is TGCGCCAGCAGCTTGGTTCCCCCTACAGCCCAGGGTAGAGTAAGCTACGAGCAGTACTTC. Together with reference TRBV5-1 and TRBJ2-7, the CDR3 gives the full variable domain: KAGVTQTPRYLIKTRGQQVTLSCSPISGHRSVSWYQQTPGQGLQFLFEYFSETQRNKGNFPGRFSGRQFSNSRSEMNVSTLELGDSALYLCASSLVPPTAQGRVSYEQYFGPGTRLTVT.

This clonotype turned up a few times. V is TRBV7-6 and J is TRBJ2-2; TRBD2 matches 9 bases. The V gene end was trimmed by 4 bases and the J gene end by 5 bases; junction bases not matched to a gene: 5. Germline lookup yields CDR1 SGHVS and CDR2 FNYEAQ. CDR3 size: 15 residues. In DNA form, the CDR3 reads TGTGCCAGCAGCTCATTAGCGGGAGAAACCGGGGAGCTGTTTTTT. Amino acids: CASSSLAGETGELFF. The full variable domain, rest sourced from reference TRBV7-6 and TRBJ2-2, is GAGVSQSPRYKVTKRGQDVALRCDPISGHVSLYWYRQALGQGPEFLTYFNYEAQQDKSGLPNDRFSAERPEGSISTLTIQRTEQRDSAMYRCASSSLAGETGELFFGEGSRLTVL.

This clonotype was counted only a few times. This chain uses TRBV2 with TRBJ1-2, with unresolved D. The CDR3 is made up of 15 amino acids. Trimming pared 3 bases from V and 7 bases from J, leaving 18 bases between. Looked up from germline, CDR1 is SNHLY and CDR2 is FYNNEI. CDR3 in amino acids: CASSETPVPPSGYTF. The CDR3 DNA is TGTGCCAGCAGTGAGACCCCAGTCCCGCCCAGTGGCTACACCTTC. Full variable domain (outside the CDR3, taken from reference TRBV2 and TRBJ1-2): EPEVTQTPSHQVTQMGQEVILRCVPISNHLYFYWYRQILGQKVEFLVSFYNNEISEKSEIFDDQFSVERPDGSNFTLKIRSTKLEDSAMYFCASSETPVPPSGYTFGSGTRLTVV.

This clonotype showed up just a few times. The chain links TRBV5-1 to TRBJ2-1; TRBD1 matches 7 bases. The CDR3 covers 20 residues. With 0 bases clipped from V and 1 base from J, the junction kept 16 bases outside the gene matches. CDR1 is SGHRS and CDR2 is YFSETQ in the germline V gene. This chain's CDR3 is CASSLAGGFEGAPSYNEQFF. The CDR3 DNA is TGCGCCAGCAGCTTGGCCGGAGGTTTTGAGGGGGCTCCTTCCTACAATGAGCAGTTCTTC.

The table lists this clonotype with a few counts. The gene calls are TRBV5-6 and TRBJ1-4, with D maybe TRBD1 (5 bases). Germline V gene sequence: CDR1 SGHDT, CDR2 YYEEEE. CDR3 length: 15 residues. V was cut by 1 base and J by 5 bases, with 12 bases left in between. The CDR3 DNA reads TGTGCCAGCAGCTTGAGACAGCTCTCAAATGAAAAACTGTTTTTT. It specifies CASSLRQLSNEKLFF.

This clonotype came up many times. The chain joins TRBV5-1 to TRBJ2-7, with D possibly being TRBD1 or TRBD2 (5 bases each). There are 14 residues in the CDR3. The V and J ends lost 3 bases and 3 bases respectively, with 13 bases between them. Germline CDR1 reads SGHRS; CDR2 reads YFSETQ. Written as DNA, the CDR3 is TGCGCCAGCAGCTCGGACACGGGATTCTACGAGCAGTACTTC. Translation: CASSSDTGFYEQYF.

CDR3 protein: CASSSPGTQREKLFF. In DNA form, the CDR3 reads TGTGCCAGCTCTAGTCCCGGGACACAGCGTGAAAAACTGTTTTTT. The genes are TRBV4-2 and TRBJ1-4; a weak D match, TRBD1 (6 bases). Germline CDR1 is LGHNA and CDR2 is YNFKEQ. This CDR3 has 15 amino acids. The germline V and J ends were trimmed by 8 bases and 7 bases, with 20 bases remaining between them.

This clonotype was found many times. This chain joins TRBV12-3 or TRBV12-4 and TRBJ1-6; D gene unclear. The CDR3 is 15 residues long. V lost 4 bases, J lost 7 bases, and 14 bases lay in between. The CDR3 nucleotides read TGTGCCAGCAGTTCACGAGCACCCATAAATTCACCCCTCCACTTT. This sequence encodes CASSSRAPINSPLHF.

V is TRBV9 and J is TRBJ2-1; D gene unclear. Trimming cost V 0 bases and J 4 bases, with 14 bases left between them. In germline, CDR1 is SGDLS, CDR2 YYNGEE. The CDR3 has 16 residues. CDR3: CASSVAGGLGYNEQFF. In DNA, the CDR3 is TGTGCCAGCAGCGTAGCTGGCGGTCTCGGGTACAATGAGCAGTTCTTC.

This clonotype was counted a few times. This chain joins TRBV10-2 and TRBJ2-7; D gene uncertain. Germline V gene sequence: CDR1 WSHSY, CDR2 SAAADI. This CDR3 contains 11 residues. Between the trimmed V and J ends, which lost 8 bases and 4 bases, there was a span of 9 bases. The CDR3 DNA follows: TGCGCCAGCCAGCTCGGGTACGAGCAGTACTTC. Protein product: CASQLGYEQYF.

This clonotype was seen at least ten times. The chain uses TRBV12-3 or TRBV12-4 and TRBJ2-3; D is perhaps TRBD1 or TRBD2 (6 bases each). V lost 1 base and J 4 bases, leaving 12 bases between the germline ends. There are 15 residues in the CDR3. The CDR3 spells CASSLGGAAADTQYF. CDR3 coding DNA: TGTGCCAGCAGTTTAGGGGGGGCTGCCGCAGATACGCAGTATTTT.

This clonotype occurred a few times. The chain carries TRBV7-9 and TRBJ1-3; TRBD1 matches at 9 bases. V shed 6 bases and J 0 bases; nucleotides not matched to a gene: 6. The CDR3 is made up of 16 amino acids. The germline gives CDR1 SEHNR, CDR2 FQNEAQ (reference sequence). CDR3 nucleotides: TGTGCCAGCAGACCAACGGACAGGGGCTCTGGAAACACCATATATTTT. Translated, it gives CASRPTDRGSGNTIYF.